The T cell receptor beta chain under discussion was sequenced for a study of graft-versus-host responses after intestinal transplantation. Profiled with immunoSEQ multiplex PCR; TCRdb holds only in-frame clones, not every one. The sample lists 80,000 to 100,000 clones; 90% were seen once. With respect to this clone: The antigen is unknown.

The V gene lost 6 bases and the J gene lost 11 bases, with 13 bases spanning the gap. This CDR3 spans 12 amino acids. CDR1 is MNHEY, CDR2 SVGAGI, per germline. Findings and caveats of the study: Individuals carrying graft-donor T cell macrochimerism showed high graft-versus-host to host-versus-graft clonal ratios in allografts. An association linked early post-transplant HvG declines with peak circulating GvH clone levels.

The source of this sequence is a human donor who received an intestinal transplant. V is TRBV6-5 and J is TRBJ1-4; D may be TRBD1 (6 bases). The material was unstimulated CD4+ T cells sorted from spleen or lymph node cells, obtained before intestinal transplant. The DNA of the CDR3 is TGTGCCAGCAGGCGGACAGTGGGGAAACTGTTTTTT. Amino acids: CASRRTVGKLFF.